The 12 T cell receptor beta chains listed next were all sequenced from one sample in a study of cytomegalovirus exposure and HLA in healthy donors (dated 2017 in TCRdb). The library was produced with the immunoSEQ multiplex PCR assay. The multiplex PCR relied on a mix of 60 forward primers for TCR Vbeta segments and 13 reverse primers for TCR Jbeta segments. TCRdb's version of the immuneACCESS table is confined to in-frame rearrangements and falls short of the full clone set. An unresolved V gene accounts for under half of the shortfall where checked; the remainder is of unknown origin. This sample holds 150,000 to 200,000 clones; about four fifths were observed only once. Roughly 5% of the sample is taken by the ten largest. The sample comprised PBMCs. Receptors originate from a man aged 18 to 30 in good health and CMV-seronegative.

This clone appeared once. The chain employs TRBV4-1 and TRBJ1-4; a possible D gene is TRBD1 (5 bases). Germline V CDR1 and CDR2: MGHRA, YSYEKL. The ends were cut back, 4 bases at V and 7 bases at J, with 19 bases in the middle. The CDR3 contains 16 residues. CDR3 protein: CASSPHRLGLSEKLFF. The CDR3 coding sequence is TGCGCCAGCAGCCCCCACAGGTTGGGCTTGAGTGAAAAACTGTTTTTT.

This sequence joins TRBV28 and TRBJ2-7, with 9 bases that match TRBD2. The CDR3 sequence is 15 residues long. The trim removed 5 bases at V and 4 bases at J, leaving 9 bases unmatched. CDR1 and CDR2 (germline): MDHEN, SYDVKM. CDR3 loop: CASSPRSGRRYEQYF. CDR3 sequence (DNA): TGTGCCAGCAGTCCACGGAGCGGGAGGAGGTACGAGCAGTACTTC.

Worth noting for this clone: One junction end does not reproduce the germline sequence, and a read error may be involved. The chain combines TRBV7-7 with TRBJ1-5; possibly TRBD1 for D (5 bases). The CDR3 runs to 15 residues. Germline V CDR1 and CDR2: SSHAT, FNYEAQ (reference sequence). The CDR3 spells CASSPMVGLYQPQHF. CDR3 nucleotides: TGTGCTAGCAGTCCAATGGTGGGGCTGTATCAGCCCCAGCATTTT.

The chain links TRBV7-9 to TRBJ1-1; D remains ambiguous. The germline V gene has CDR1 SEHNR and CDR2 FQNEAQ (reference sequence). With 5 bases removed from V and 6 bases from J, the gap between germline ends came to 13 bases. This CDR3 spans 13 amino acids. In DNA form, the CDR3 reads TGTGCCAGCAGCGGCACCGGGATTTCTGAAGCTTTCTTT. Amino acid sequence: CASSGTGISEAFF.

The CDR3 DNA reads TGTGCCAGCAGTTTGTGGAGGGGCCTCTCCTACGAGCAGTACTTC. This codes for CASSLWRGLSYEQYF. V is TRBV6-5 and J is TRBJ2-7, with D possibly TRBD2 on 6 matching bases. From germline, CDR1 is MNHEY and CDR2 SVGAGI. V was clipped by 4 bases and J by 0 bases, with 13 bases between them. This CDR3 is 15 amino acids long.

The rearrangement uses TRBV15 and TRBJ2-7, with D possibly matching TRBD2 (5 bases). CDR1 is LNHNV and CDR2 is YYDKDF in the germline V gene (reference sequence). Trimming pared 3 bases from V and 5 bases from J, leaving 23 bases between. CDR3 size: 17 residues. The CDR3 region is CATSSLSSWGVKNEQYF. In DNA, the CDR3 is TGTGCCACCAGCAGTCTCTCGTCATGGGGAGTCAAGAACGAGCAGTACTTC.

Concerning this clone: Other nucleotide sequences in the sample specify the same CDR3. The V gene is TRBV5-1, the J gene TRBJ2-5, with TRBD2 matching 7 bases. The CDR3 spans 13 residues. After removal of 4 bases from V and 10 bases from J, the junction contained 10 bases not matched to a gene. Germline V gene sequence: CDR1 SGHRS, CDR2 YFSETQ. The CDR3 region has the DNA TGCGCCAGCAGCGGGGGGGACCGGTACGTCCAGTACTTC. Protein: CASSGGDRYVQYF.

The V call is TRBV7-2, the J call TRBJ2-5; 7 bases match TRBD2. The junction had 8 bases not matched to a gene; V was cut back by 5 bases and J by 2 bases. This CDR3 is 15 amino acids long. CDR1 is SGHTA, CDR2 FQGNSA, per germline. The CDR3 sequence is CASSLHERGQETQYF. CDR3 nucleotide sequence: TGTGCCAGCAGCCTACATGAGCGGGGACAAGAGACCCAGTACTTC.

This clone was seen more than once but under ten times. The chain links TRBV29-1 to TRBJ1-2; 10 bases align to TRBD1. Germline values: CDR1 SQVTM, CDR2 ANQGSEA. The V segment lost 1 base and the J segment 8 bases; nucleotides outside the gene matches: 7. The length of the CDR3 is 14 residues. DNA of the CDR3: TGCAGCGTTGAAGTGGGACAGGGGTTTTCGGGCTACACCTTC. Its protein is CSVEVGQGFSGYTF.

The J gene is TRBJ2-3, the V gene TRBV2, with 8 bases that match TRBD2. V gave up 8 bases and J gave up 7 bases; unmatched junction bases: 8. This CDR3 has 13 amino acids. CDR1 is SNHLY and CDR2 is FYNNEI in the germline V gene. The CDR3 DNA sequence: TGTGCCAGCGGACGGACTAGCACGAATACGCAGTATTTT. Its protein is CASGRTSTNTQYF.

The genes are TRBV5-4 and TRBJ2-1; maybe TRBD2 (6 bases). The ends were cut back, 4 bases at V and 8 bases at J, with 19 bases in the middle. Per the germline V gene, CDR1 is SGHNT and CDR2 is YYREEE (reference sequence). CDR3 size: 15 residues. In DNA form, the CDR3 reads TGTGCCAGCAGCCGCGGGAATCTCGGCGGGGATGAGCAGTTCTTC. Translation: CASSRGNLGGDEQFF.

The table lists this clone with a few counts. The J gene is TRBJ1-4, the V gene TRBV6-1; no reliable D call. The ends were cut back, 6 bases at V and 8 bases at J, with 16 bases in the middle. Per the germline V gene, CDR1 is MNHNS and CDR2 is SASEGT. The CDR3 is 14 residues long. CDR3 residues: CASSPGRVLEKLFF. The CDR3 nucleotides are TGTGCCAGCAGCCCGGGGAGGGTACTCGAAAAACTGTTTTTT.